This is a list of T cell receptor beta chains from one sample in a study of identifying expanded T cells in peripheral blood. Clones were read by immunoSEQ multiplex PCR, and TCRdb kept only the in-frame ones, dropping some. The table lists approximately 90,000 clones, around 83% of them singletons. The sample comprised blood. Receptors originate from a person between 18 and 75 years old in good health. Each CDR3 is given with its conserved first and last residue. The order of the fields is J gene, CDR3 length, D gene, clone size, V gene, CDR3 protein, CDR3 DNA. The D gene is left open where the match is weak. Clone sizes are given selectively: once, few, many, or a class where the clone is expanded.

j_gene: TRBJ2-1
len: 13
d_gene: TRBD2
abundance: NA
v_gene: TRBV4-3
CDR3aa: CASRDVLAGVVFF
CDR3nt: TGCGCCAGCAGAGACGTACTAGCGGGGGTAGTGTTCTTC

j_gene: TRBJ1-1
len: 12
d_gene: NA
abundance: NA
v_gene: TRBV18
CDR3aa: CASSPDSTEAFF
CDR3nt: TGTGCCAGCTCACCAGACTCCACTGAAGCTTTCTTT

j_gene: TRBJ1-4
len: 14
d_gene: NA
abundance: NA
v_gene: TRBV19
CDR3aa: CASRTVPESEKLFF
CDR3nt: TGTGCCAGTAGAACCGTCCCAGAAAGTGAAAAACTGTTTTTT

j_gene: TRBJ2-7
len: 17
d_gene: NA
abundance: NA
v_gene: TRBV4-3
CDR3aa: CASSQGVRGTPFYEQYF
CDR3nt: TGCGCCAGCAGCCAAGGTGTTCGAGGGACACCGTTCTACGAGCAGTACTTC

j_gene: TRBJ1-2
len: 15
d_gene: TRBD1
abundance: NA
v_gene: TRBV5-1
CDR3aa: CASSFQAGTAYGYTF
CDR3nt: TGCGCCAGCAGCTTTCAAGCAGGGACAGCCTATGGCTACACCTTC

j_gene: TRBJ1-1
len: 15
d_gene: TRBD1
abundance: NA
v_gene: TRBV10-3
CDR3aa: CAISPEDRRGTEAFF
CDR3nt: TGTGCCATCAGCCCAGAGGACAGGCGCGGCACTGAAGCTTTCTTT

j_gene: TRBJ1-1
len: 16
d_gene: NA
abundance: NA
v_gene: TRBV7-9
CDR3aa: CASSLAGGYKASEAFF
CDR3nt: TGTGCCAGCAGCTTGGCGGGCGGTTATAAGGCCTCTGAAGCTTTCTTT

j_gene: TRBJ1-3
len: 17
d_gene: NA
abundance: NA
v_gene: TRBV2
CDR3aa: CASSDRNSPRSGNTIYF
CDR3nt: TGTGCCAGCAGTGATCGGAACAGTCCTCGCTCTGGAAACACCATATATTTT

j_gene: TRBJ1-2
len: 11
d_gene: NA
abundance: few
v_gene: TRBV5-6
CDR3aa: CASSFGYGYTF
CDR3nt: TGTGCCAGCAGCTTCGGTTATGGCTACACCTTC

j_gene: TRBJ1-3
len: 12
d_gene: NA
abundance: NA
v_gene: TRBV6-6
CDR3aa: CAATPGGNTIYF
CDR3nt: TGTGCCGCCACCCCCGGGGGAAACACCATATATTTT

j_gene: TRBJ2-7
len: 17
d_gene: NA
abundance: NA
v_gene: TRBV7-2
CDR3aa: CASSQGVRGTPFYEQYF
CDR3nt: TGCGCCAGCAGCCAAGGTGTTCGAGGGACACCGTTCTACGAGCAGTACTTC

j_gene: TRBJ1-2
len: 13
d_gene: NA
abundance: NA
v_gene: TRBV7-8
CDR3aa: CASSLGTAYGYTF
CDR3nt: TGTGCCAGCAGCTTAGGGACGGCTTATGGCTACACCTTC

j_gene: TRBJ2-3
len: 16
d_gene: NA
abundance: NA
v_gene: TRBV5-1
CDR3aa: CASSLIGPIGADTQYF
CDR3nt: TGCGCCAGCAGCTTGATCGGCCCGATCGGTGCAGATACGCAGTATTTT

j_gene: TRBJ1-1
len: 13
d_gene: NA
abundance: NA
v_gene: TRBV14
CDR3aa: CASEQIRNTEAFF
CDR3nt: TGTGCCAGCGAACAGATCAGGAACACTGAAGCTTTCTTT

j_gene: TRBJ1-1
len: 15
d_gene: NA
abundance: NA
v_gene: TRBV14
CDR3aa: CASSQDGEVLIRAFF
CDR3nt: TGTGCCAGCAGCCAAGATGGGGAGGTTCTAATACGGGCTTTCTTT

j_gene: TRBJ1-2
len: 15
d_gene: NA
abundance: NA
v_gene: TRBV4-3
CDR3aa: CASSQVTAVNYGYTF
CDR3nt: TGCGCCAGCAGCCAAGTAACGGCGGTAAACTATGGCTACACCTTC

j_gene: TRBJ1-1
len: 13
d_gene: NA
abundance: NA
v_gene: TRBV7-6
CDR3aa: CASSSRRRTEAFF
CDR3nt: TGTGCCAGCAGCTCGAGGCGTAGGACTGAAGCTTTCTTT

j_gene: TRBJ2-1
len: 16
d_gene: TRBD2
abundance: NA
v_gene: TRBV10-3
CDR3aa: CAISEPGLARDNEQFF
CDR3nt: TGTGCCATCAGTGAACCGGGACTAGCTAGGGACAATGAGCAGTTCTTC

j_gene: TRBJ1-4
len: 17
d_gene: NA
abundance: NA
v_gene: TRBV30
CDR3aa: CAWSRGGLPSTNEKLFF
CDR3nt: TGTGCCTGGAGTCGGGGGGGATTACCTTCAACTAATGAAAAACTGTTTTTT

j_gene: TRBJ1-1
len: 15
d_gene: TRBD1
abundance: NA
v_gene: TRBV5-6
CDR3aa: CASSLSGTANTEAFF
CDR3nt: TGTGCCAGCAGCTTATCCGGGACAGCGAACACTGAAGCTTTCTTT

j_gene: TRBJ2-1
len: 12
d_gene: NA
abundance: NA
v_gene: TRBV7-2
CDR3aa: CASSLDLNEQFF
CDR3nt: TGTGCCAGCAGCTTAGATTTAAATGAGCAGTTCTTC

j_gene: TRBJ2-3
len: 17
d_gene: NA
abundance: NA
v_gene: TRBV4-1
CDR3aa: CASSQLGLWLGTDTQYF
CDR3nt: TGCGCCAGCAGCCAACTCGGGTTGTGGTTAGGGACAGATACGCAGTATTTT

j_gene: TRBJ2-7
len: 12
d_gene: NA
abundance: NA
v_gene: TRBV5-8
CDR3aa: CASSLIAYEQYF
CDR3nt: TGTGCCAGCAGCTTAATAGCCTACGAGCAGTACTTC

j_gene: TRBJ2-5
len: 13
d_gene: NA
abundance: NA
v_gene: TRBV29-1
CDR3aa: CSAGSMGGETQYF
CDR3nt: TGCAGCGCCGGGTCGATGGGCGGGGAGACCCAGTACTTC

j_gene: TRBJ1-1
len: 19
d_gene: NA
abundance: NA
v_gene: TRBV5-1
CDR3aa: CASSLGFRRQEGSGTEAFF
CDR3nt: TGCGCCAGCAGCTTGGGCTTTCGGCGACAGGAGGGTTCAGGGACTGAAGCTTTCTTT

j_gene: TRBJ2-1
len: 13
d_gene: NA
abundance: NA
v_gene: TRBV18
CDR3aa: CASSSVAYNEQFF
CDR3nt: TGTGCCAGCTCAAGCGTTGCCTACAATGAGCAGTTCTTC

j_gene: TRBJ1-4
len: 14
d_gene: NA
abundance: NA
v_gene: TRBV4-1
CDR3aa: CASSRRGGYEKLFF
CDR3nt: TGCGCCAGCAGCCGACGGGGTGGATATGAAAAACTGTTTTTT

j_gene: TRBJ1-3
len: 14
d_gene: NA
abundance: NA
v_gene: TRBV7-2
CDR3aa: CASSFRTAGNTIYF
CDR3nt: TGTGCCAGCAGCTTTCGGACAGCGGGAAACACCATATATTTT

j_gene: TRBJ2-3
len: 14
d_gene: NA
abundance: NA
v_gene: TRBV5-5
CDR3aa: CASSLGPSTDTQYF
CDR3nt: TGTGCCAGCAGCTTGGGTCCTAGCACAGATACGCAGTATTTT

j_gene: TRBJ1-1
len: 13
d_gene: NA
abundance: once
v_gene: TRBV29-1
CDR3aa: CSVSGTVNTEAFF
CDR3nt: TGCAGCGTCTCTGGGACTGTGAACACTGAAGCTTTCTTT

j_gene: TRBJ2-7
len: 13
d_gene: NA
abundance: once
v_gene: TRBV5-1
CDR3aa: CASSLALASQEYF
CDR3nt: TGCGCCAGCAGCTTGGCCTTGGCCTCCCAGGAGTACTTC

j_gene: TRBJ1-1
len: 13
d_gene: NA
abundance: NA
v_gene: TRBV14
CDR3aa: CASSQDLPTKAFF
CDR3nt: TGTGCCAGCAGCCAAGATCTGCCGACGAAAGCTTTCTTT

j_gene: TRBJ2-7
len: 14
d_gene: NA
abundance: NA
v_gene: TRBV7-2
CDR3aa: CASSSTWGNYEQYF
CDR3nt: TGTGCCAGCAGCTCCACCTGGGGGAACTACGAGCAGTACTTC

j_gene: TRBJ1-4
len: 14
d_gene: NA
abundance: once
v_gene: TRBV5-4
CDR3aa: CASSSPGDREKLFF
CDR3nt: TGTGCCAGCAGCTCCCCCGGGGACCGAGAAAAACTGTTTTTT

j_gene: TRBJ1-5
len: 14
d_gene: NA
abundance: once
v_gene: TRBV5-6
CDR3aa: CASSLGILDQPQHF
CDR3nt: TGTGCCAGCAGCTTGGGCATCCTTGATCAGCCCCAGCATTTT

j_gene: TRBJ1-2
len: 16
d_gene: NA
abundance: NA
v_gene: TRBV12-5
CDR3aa: CASGLVGGRDSYGYTF
CDR3nt: TGTGCTAGTGGTTTGGTAGGCGGTAGGGATTCCTATGGCTACACCTTC

j_gene: TRBJ1-1
len: 18
d_gene: NA
abundance: once
v_gene: TRBV9
CDR3aa: CASSVADGTKGMNTEAFF
CDR3nt: TGTGCCAGCAGCGTAGCTGATGGGACAAAAGGAATGAACACTGAAGCTTTCTTT

j_gene: TRBJ1-4
len: 14
d_gene: NA
abundance: once
v_gene: TRBV15
CDR3aa: CATSRDLGPEKLFF
CDR3nt: TGTGCCACCAGCAGAGATCTGGGGCCTGAAAAACTGTTTTTT

j_gene: TRBJ2-7
len: 14
d_gene: TRBD1
abundance: once
v_gene: TRBV5-1
CDR3aa: CASRGQEVTYEQYF
CDR3nt: TGCGCCAGCAGAGGACAGGAGGTGACCTACGAGCAGTACTTC

j_gene: TRBJ2-2
len: 12
d_gene: NA
abundance: NA
v_gene: TRBV5-6
CDR3aa: CASSLGSGELFF
CDR3nt: TGTGCCAGCAGCTTGGGGTCCGGGGAGCTGTTTTTT

j_gene: TRBJ2-1
len: 16
d_gene: NA
abundance: NA
v_gene: TRBV13
CDR3aa: CASSLGTTGRNNEQFF
CDR3nt: TGTGCCAGCAGCTTAGGAACAACAGGACGGAACAATGAGCAGTTCTTC

j_gene: TRBJ2-1
len: 12
d_gene: TRBD2
abundance: NA
v_gene: TRBV10-2
CDR3aa: CASLAGYNEQFF
CDR3nt: TGCGCCAGCTTAGCGGGGTACAATGAGCAGTTCTTC

j_gene: TRBJ2-2
len: 14
d_gene: TRBD1
abundance: NA
v_gene: TRBV5-1
CDR3aa: CASSSRGFTGELFF
CDR3nt: TGCGCCAGCAGCTCCAGGGGGTTCACCGGGGAGCTGTTTTTT

j_gene: TRBJ2-3
len: 15
d_gene: TRBD1
abundance: NA
v_gene: TRBV25-1
CDR3aa: CASSQKSRGTDTQYF
CDR3nt: TGTGCCAGCAGTCAGAAAAGCAGGGGGACAGATACGCAGTATTTT

j_gene: TRBJ1-4
len: 14
d_gene: TRBD1
abundance: NA
v_gene: TRBV25-1
CDR3aa: CASGTGGSGEKLFF
CDR3nt: TGTGCCAGCGGGACAGGGGGCTCGGGTGAAAAACTGTTTTTT

j_gene: TRBJ1-1
len: 15
d_gene: NA
abundance: once
v_gene: TRBV5-1
CDR3aa: CASSLSTQLNTEAFF
CDR3nt: TGCGCCAGCAGCTTGTCGACACAATTGAACACTGAAGCTTTCTTT

j_gene: TRBJ2-3
len: 14
d_gene: NA
abundance: NA
v_gene: TRBV6-5
CDR3aa: CASSSRRPTDTQYF
CDR3nt: TGTGCCAGCAGTTCCCGTAGACCGACAGATACGCAGTATTTT

j_gene: TRBJ1-1
len: 15
d_gene: NA
abundance: NA
v_gene: TRBV19
CDR3aa: CASTDRGPLNTEAFF
CDR3nt: TGTGCCAGTACAGACCGGGGCCCCTTGAACACTGAAGCTTTCTTT

j_gene: TRBJ2-7
len: 16
d_gene: TRBD2
abundance: NA
v_gene: TRBV5-1
CDR3aa: CASSLVRGGRSYEQYF
CDR3nt: TGCGCCAGCAGCTTGGTGCGGGGCGGGAGATCCTACGAGCAGTACTTC

j_gene: TRBJ2-5
len: 14
d_gene: TRBD1
abundance: NA
v_gene: TRBV5-1
CDR3aa: CASRAGQGTETQYF
CDR3nt: TGCGCCAGCAGGGCGGGACAGGGGACGGAGACCCAGTACTTC